This section outlines one TCR beta chain sequence together with its context. Its specificity is unknown. This record belongs to a study of T-cell memory formation after mild COVID-19. Study outcomes and limitations: The appearance of some responding clones in pre-infection memory suggested that cross-reactive memory joined.

TCRdb processed the 5' RACE reads anew with MiXCR; each CDR3 protein has one entry. The table lists 300,000 to 350,000 distinct CDR3 sequences, 13% of them singletons. The germline CDR1 and CDR2 sequences are SEHNR and FQNEAQ (reference sequence). The CDR3 spans 16 residues. V was trimmed by 5 bases and J by 2 bases, leaving 18 bases between them. The sample was PBMCs or a T cell subset sorted from them (not recorded which). The chain joins TRBV7-9 to TRBJ1-1, with D possibly being TRBD1 (6 bases). This receptor was taken from a man aged 18 to 35 who had mild COVID-19 (a few samples of this study predate the infection). Cell type and time point are not known. In DNA form, the CDR3 reads TGTGCCAGCAGCACGAGAAGGACAGTTGGAAACACTGAAGCTTTCTTT. This sequence encodes CASSTRRTVGNTEAFF.